The source of this T cell receptor (beta chain) is a study of T cell responses to AZD1222 COVID-19 vaccine (dated by TCRdb to about 2021). About the study as a whole: AZD1222 recipients given second doses at about 4 weeks or at about 12 weeks were pooled, since spike-specific TCR depth and breadth were not found to differ between the two schedules. TCR sequencing covered 230 to 250 trial participants: 207 given two doses of AZD1222 and approximately 26 given two doses of MenACWY control vaccine. Trial participants were enrolled into age subgroups of 18-55, 56-69 and 70-plus years, which contained 148, 28 and 57 TCR-sequenced participants, respectively. Points the paper makes about the study in general: After two AZD1222 doses, spike-specific TCR breadth and depth were significantly higher than at day 0 and than in MenACWY recipients. Conclusions about previously exposed vaccinees were limited because only six AZD1222 recipients were SARS-CoV-2 seropositive at baseline. Nearly half of unique spike-specific TCRs reportedly recognized epitopes outside regions mutated in the B.1.351 and B.1.1.7 variants. Because no samples from the day 14 peak response were available, repertoires could be characterized only after the peak T cell response. Participants were mostly white British, with more females than males. The authors suggested clonal diversity may have been underestimated. The 56-69-year group was small, and its depth increase did not reach significance, likely because of low power. CD4 TCRs associated with the vaccine covered the entire spike protein, and the dominant responses were in regions 160-218 and 743-854.

The CDR3 regions of human TCRbeta chains were analyzed by immunosequencing. The original methods were these. TCRs in the repertoires were compared against a reference library of SARS-CoV-2-specific TCRs that had been generated with the MIRA antigen-specificity platform. Breadth was defined as the fraction of unique TCRs that were SARS-CoV-2-associated. Depth was defined as the fraction of total T cells that were SARS-CoV-2-associated. Using the MIRA data, each spike-specific TCR was mapped to the spike region that the TCR reacts to and placed in a CD4 or CD8 class. Log10-transformed breadth and depth values were compared by one-way ANOVA with Sidak's multiple comparisons tests. In TCRdb, the immuneACCESS table is reduced to in-frame sequences with V and J assigned. These tables do not hold every clone; where another copy was compared, an unresolved V gene accounts for under half, and the others remain unexplained. The V and J calls and clone size are taken from that table; D and trimming were inferred from the DNA. This sample comprises about 120,000 clones, approximately 90% of them detected only once. The ten largest clones represent 2.4% of the sample.

Sample time point, as interpreted from the label and publication: baseline before first vaccination. Vaccinee samples were obtained from the UK trials COV001 and COV002, which included a single-blind randomized controlled phase 2/3 trial of AZD1222 (ChAdOx1 nCoV-19) in healthy adults. For TCRbeta chain sequencing, PBMC samples from trial participants were taken at day 0 and at day 28 after the second dose. In the case of this clone: Its antigen is currently not known. Base qualities are missing; no much larger clone stands one base away.

Material: peripheral blood, obtained on day 0 of AZD1222 vaccination. This receptor was taken from an adult in good health.

The nucleotide sequence reads TGTGCCAGCAGTTATTTTCGGACAGGGCCAGGAAACACCATATATTTT. This yields the protein CASSYFRTGPGNTIYF. This receptor chain uses TRBV6-5 and TRBJ1-3, and TRBD1 aligns with 8 junction nucleotides. From a lookup of the germline V gene, CDR1 and CDR2 are MNHEY and SVGAGI. The CDR3 has 16 amino acids, counting the end cysteine and phenylalanine. Here the CDR3 DNA is all that survives: 48 bases in frame from base 1. Trimmed from V: 3 bases; trimmed from J: 4 bases; junction bases lacking a gene match: 8.